The 21 T cell receptor beta chains below come from one sample, sequenced in a study of graft-versus-host responses after intestinal transplantation. The table came from immunoSEQ multiplex PCR; TCRdb's copy has only in-frame clones and leaves some out. The data hold just over 15,000 clones, with roughly 35% observed a single time. The sample here was alloreactive CD4+ T cells from a mixed lymphocyte reaction culture, taken before intestinal transplant. The sample's subset: CFSE-low proliferating T cells sorted from approximately six-day pre-transplant mixed lymphocyte reaction (GvH or HvG direction). These TCRs come from a human patient who received an intestinal transplant.

This clone has just a few counts. V is TRBV6-1 and J is TRBJ1-3; D remains unclear. The CDR3 is 15 residues long. Trimming stripped 6 bases from V and 0 bases from J, with 12 bases between. Looked up from germline, CDR1 is MNHNS and CDR2 is SASEGT. The CDR3 protein is CASRPRPISGNTIYF. The DNA for the CDR3 is TGTGCCAGCAGACCCCGACCGATCTCTGGAAACACCATATATTTT.

The chain combines TRBV7-6 with TRBJ2-1; D perhaps matches TRBD1 (6 bases). Trimming stripped 1 base from V and 3 bases from J, with 16 bases between. Germline CDR1 is SGHVS and CDR2 is FNYEAQ. The CDR3 covers 17 residues. The CDR3 coding sequence is TGTGCCAGCAGCTTAGAATCGACAGGAAATCGCTACAATGAGCAGTTCTTC. Amino acid sequence: CASSLESTGNRYNEQFF. Supplemented by reference TRBV7-6 and TRBJ2-1, the full variable domain reads GAGVSQSPRYKVTKRGQDVALRCDPISGHVSLYWYRQALGQGPEFLTYFNYEAQQDKSGLPNDRFSAERPEGSISTLTIQRTEQRDSAMYRCASSLESTGNRYNEQFFGPGTRLTVL.

The chain joins TRBV2 to TRBJ1-1; 7 bases line up with TRBD1. Per the germline V gene, CDR1 is SNHLY and CDR2 is FYNNEI. The CDR3 covers 13 residues. J gave up 7 bases and V 6 bases, and 8 bases lay outside the gene matches. The chain's CDR3 is CASRRQGWNEAFF. The CDR3 bases are TGTGCCAGCAGAAGACAGGGATGGAATGAAGCTTTCTTT.

This clone was seen more than once but under ten times. The V gene is TRBV21-1, the J gene TRBJ1-4; the table gives TRBD1 as D, unverified against the DNA. TRBV21-1 is tagged as a pseudogene. The CDR3 has 15 amino acids. CDR3 coding DNA: TGTGCCAGCAGCAAGTCAACAGGGATCGGTGAAAAACTGTTTTTT. It yields the protein CASSKSTGIGEKLFF.

The gene calls are TRBV5-1 and TRBJ2-1; no clear D. This CDR3 has 13 residues. The germline gives CDR1 SGHRS, CDR2 YFSETQ. V lost 4 bases and J 3 bases, leaving 8 bases between the germline ends. CDR3 bases: TGCGCCAGCAGCACGGACGGCTACAATGAGCAGTTCTTC. Its translation is CASSTDGYNEQFF.

This clone has only a few counts. V is TRBV7-3 and J is TRBJ2-2, with TRBD2 matching 16 bases. Germline trimming cut 5 bases from V and 4 bases from J; bases unmatched to any gene: 4. The germline CDR1 and CDR2 sequences are SGHTA and FQGTGA. The CDR3 runs 17 residues. Here the CDR3 DNA reads TGTGCCAGCAGCGGGACTAGCGGGAGGGCAGCCACCGGGGAGCTGTTTTTT. Amino acid sequence: CASSGTSGRAATGELFF.

There are a few counts of this clone. The chain recombines TRBV5-4 with TRBJ1-1, with unresolved D. The CDR3 extends over 13 amino acids. V lost 2 bases to trimming and J lost 1 base, with 6 bases between them. From germline, CDR1 is SGHNT and CDR2 YYREEE (reference sequence). CDR3 protein: CASSFLRNTEAFF. CDR3 nucleotide sequence: TGTGCCAGCAGCTTCTTGAGGAACACTGAAGCTTTCTTT.

This clone has just a few counts. The J gene is TRBJ1-4, the V gene TRBV2, with 10 positions matching TRBD1. V trimming: 8 bases; J trimming: 9 bases; junction bases outside the gene matches: 3. CDR1 SNHLY and CDR2 FYNNEI come from the germline V gene. This CDR3 is built from 12 residues. CDR3: CASGGQGKKLFF. The CDR3 DNA is TGTGCCAGCGGGGGACAGGGGAAAAAACTGTTTTTT.

The chain has TRBV6-5 and TRBJ2-3; D possibly corresponds to TRBD2 (5 bases). Germline assignment: CDR1 MNHEY and CDR2 SVGAGI. CDR3 length equals 15 residues. Trimming removed 0 bases from V and 0 bases from J, with 7 bases in between. The CDR3: CASSYSGISTDTQYF. The CDR3 DNA reads TGTGCCAGCAGTTACTCCGGGATTAGCACAGATACGCAGTATTTT.

This clone was detected only a few times. V usage is TRBV28 and J usage is TRBJ1-5; D call uncertain. The germline CDR1 and CDR2 sequences are MDHEN and SYDVKM. V shed 5 bases and J shed 7 bases, with 21 bases lying between them. This CDR3 has 16 residues. CDR3 nucleotides: TGTGCCAGCAGTCCCCCTTCGGCCGCAATGGGGCAGCCCCAGCATTTT. Protein product: CASSPPSAAMGQPQHF. Filled out from reference TRBV28 and TRBJ1-5, the complete variable domain reads DVKVTQSSRYLVKRTGEKVFLECVQDMDHENMFWYRQDPGLGLRLIYFSYDVKMKEKGDIPEGYSVSREKKERFSLILESASTNQTSMYLCASSPPSAAMGQPQHFGDGTRLSIL.

This clone has a handful of counts. Written as DNA, the CDR3 is TGTGCCAGCAGCCAAGGAATGGGGCGGGGTCGGGCAGATACGCAGTATTTT. It yields the protein CASSQGMGRGRADTQYF. The genes are TRBV4-2 and TRBJ2-3, with D tentatively TRBD2 (6 bases). The V end lost 1 base, the J end lost 4 bases, and 18 bases lay between the germline ends. The CDR3 runs to 17 residues. Germline lookup yields CDR1 LGHNA and CDR2 YNFKEQ.

The chain has TRBV18 and TRBJ2-1; D gene ambiguous. The V and J ends lost 6 bases and 0 bases respectively, with 12 bases between them. The CDR3 sequence is 15 residues long. Germline CDR1 reads KGHSH; CDR2 reads LQKENI. The CDR3 region is CASSPLRSSYNEQFF. Here the CDR3 DNA reads TGTGCCAGCTCCCCTCTCCGGAGCTCCTACAATGAGCAGTTCTTC.

The rearrangement uses TRBV5-3 and TRBJ2-6; weak D call: TRBD1 (5 bases). TRBV5-3 is recorded as an ORF, its role being uncertain. The V gene lost 8 bases and the J gene lost 0 bases, with 12 bases spanning the gap. The CDR3 has 15 residues. CDR3 nucleotide sequence: TGTGCCAGCAGCCTAACAGGCTCTGGGGCCAACGTCCTGACTTTC. It codes for CASSLTGSGANVLTF.

This clone has more than one count but fewer than ten. The V call is TRBV11-2, the J call TRBJ2-1, with a tentative D call TRBD2 (7 bases). Germline lookup yields CDR1 SGHAT and CDR2 FQNNGV. Trimming took off 3 bases at V and 16 bases at J, with 34 bases between the two ends. The CDR3 extends over 18 amino acids. CDR3 nucleotides: TGTGCCAGCAGCTTTCGGGGTCCCGGGGGGCAGTCGGCCCCCTATTTATTCTTC. This sequence encodes CASSFRGPGGQSAPYLFF.

This clone was picked up a small number of times. The chain joins TRBV2 to TRBJ1-5; D is unresolved. Germline CDR1 reads SNHLY; CDR2 reads FYNNEI. The CDR3 has 15 residues. V shed 6 bases and J shed 0 bases, with 12 bases lying between them. CDR3 sequence (DNA): TGTGCCAGCAGCAGTTTCAGAGATAGCAATCAGCCCCAGCATTTT. Its translation is CASSSFRDSNQPQHF.

The table lists this clone with a few counts. This rearrangement joins TRBV10-3 to TRBJ2-4, with no clear D. The length of the CDR3 is 11 residues. Germline V gives CDR1 ENHRY, CDR2 SYGVKD. Deletions cut 0 bases from V and 8 bases from J, with 2 bases between. Here the CDR3 reads CAISESDIQYF. CDR3 nucleotides: TGTGCCATCAGTGAGTCGGACATTCAGTACTTC.

V gene TRBV6-6 combines with J gene TRBJ2-5; D may be TRBD2 (5 bases). The CDR3 has 13 amino acids. Trimming shortened V by 0 bases and J by 5 bases, and 7 bases separated the two germline ends. Germline loops: CDR1 MNHNY, CDR2 SVGAGI (reference sequence). As DNA, the CDR3 is TGTGCCAGCAGTTACTCGCGAGGGGAGACCCAGTACTTC. Its translation is CASSYSRGETQYF.

The chain employs TRBV29-1 and TRBJ2-2, with D perhaps being TRBD1 or TRBD2 (5 bases each). Deletions cut 6 bases from V and 9 bases from J, with 11 bases between. Germline CDR1 reads SQVTM; CDR2 reads ANQGSEA. The CDR3 covers 11 residues. This CDR3 is CSVTRGRELFF. Here the CDR3 DNA reads TGCAGCGTAACTCGGGGCCGGGAGCTGTTTTTT.

The rearrangement links TRBV6-1 to TRBJ1-3; D remains ambiguous. The CDR3 is made up of 13 amino acids. Germline V gene data show CDR1 as MNHNS and CDR2 as SASEGT. The CDR3 loop reads CATKTPGRNTIYF. Written as DNA, the CDR3 is TGTGCGACCAAGACCCCAGGAAGAAACACCATATATTTT.

In this sample, this clone turned up a few times. The gene calls are TRBV7-2 and TRBJ2-3; 12 positions agree with TRBD2. After removal of 0 bases from V and 4 bases from J, the junction contained 17 bases not matched to a gene. The CDR3 is 21 residues long. Germline loops: CDR1 SGHTA, CDR2 FQGNSA. The CDR3 is CASSLARLAGVIFDTADTQYF. As DNA, the CDR3 is TGTGCCAGCAGCTTAGCTCGACTAGCGGGAGTGATTTTTGACACGGCAGATACGCAGTATTTT.

This clone is labeled as medium-sized. This chain links TRBV6-5 with TRBJ1-2; D not resolved. The CDR3 has 11 residues. CDR1 MNHEY and CDR2 SVGAGI come from the germline V gene. Trimming shortened V by 4 bases and J by 4 bases, and 4 bases separated the two germline ends. The CDR3 spells CASSSPYGYTF. CDR3 DNA: TGTGCCAGCAGTTCTCCCTATGGCTACACCTTC.